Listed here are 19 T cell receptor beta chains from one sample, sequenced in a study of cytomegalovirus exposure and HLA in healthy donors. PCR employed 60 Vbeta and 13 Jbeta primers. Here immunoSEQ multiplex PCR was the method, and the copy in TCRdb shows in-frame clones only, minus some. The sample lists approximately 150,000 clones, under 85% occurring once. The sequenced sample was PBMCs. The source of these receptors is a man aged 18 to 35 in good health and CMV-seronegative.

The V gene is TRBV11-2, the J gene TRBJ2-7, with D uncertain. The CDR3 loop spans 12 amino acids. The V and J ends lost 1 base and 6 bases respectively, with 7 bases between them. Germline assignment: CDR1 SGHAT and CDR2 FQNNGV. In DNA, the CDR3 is TGTGCCAGCAGCTTAGTGAGTATCGAGCAGTACTTC. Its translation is CASSLVSIEQYF.

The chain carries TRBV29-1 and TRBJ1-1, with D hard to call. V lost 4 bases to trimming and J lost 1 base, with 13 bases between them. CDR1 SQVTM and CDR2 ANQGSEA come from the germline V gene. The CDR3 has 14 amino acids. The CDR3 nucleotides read TGCAGCGTTGGGAGGAGCGTCCAGAACACTGAAGCTTTCTTT. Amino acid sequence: CSVGRSVQNTEAFF. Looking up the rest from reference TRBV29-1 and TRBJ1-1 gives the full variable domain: SAVISQKPSRDICQRGTSLTIQCQVDSQVTMMFWYRQQPGQSLTLIATANQGSEATYESGFVIDKFPISRPNLTFSTLTVSNMSPEDSSIYLCSVGRSVQNTEAFFGQGTRLTVV.

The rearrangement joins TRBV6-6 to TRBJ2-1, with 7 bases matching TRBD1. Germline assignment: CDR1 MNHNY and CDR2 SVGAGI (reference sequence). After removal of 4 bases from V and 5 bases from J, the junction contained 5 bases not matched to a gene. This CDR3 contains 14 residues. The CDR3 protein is CASSSPGQHNEQFF. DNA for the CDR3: TGTGCCAGCAGTTCCCCGGGACAGCACAATGAGCAGTTCTTC.

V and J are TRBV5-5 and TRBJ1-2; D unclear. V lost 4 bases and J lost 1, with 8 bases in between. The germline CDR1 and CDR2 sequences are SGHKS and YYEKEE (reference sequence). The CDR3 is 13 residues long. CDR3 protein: CASSPLRNYGYTF. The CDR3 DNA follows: TGTGCCAGCAGCCCGCTACGTAACTATGGCTACACCTTC.

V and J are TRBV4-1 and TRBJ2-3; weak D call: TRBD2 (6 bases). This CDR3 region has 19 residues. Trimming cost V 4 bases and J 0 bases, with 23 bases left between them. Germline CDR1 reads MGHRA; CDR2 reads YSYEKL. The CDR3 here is CASSLDSEGVAASTDTQYF. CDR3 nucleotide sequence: TGCGCCAGCAGCCTGGACTCCGAAGGGGTAGCGGCTAGCACAGATACGCAGTATTTT.

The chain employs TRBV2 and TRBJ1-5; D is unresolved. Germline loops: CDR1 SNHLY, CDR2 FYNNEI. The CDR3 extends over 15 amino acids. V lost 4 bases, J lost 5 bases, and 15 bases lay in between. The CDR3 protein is CASSVTPAVDQPQHF. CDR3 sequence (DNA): TGTGCCAGCAGTGTTACCCCGGCGGTGGATCAGCCCCAGCATTTT.

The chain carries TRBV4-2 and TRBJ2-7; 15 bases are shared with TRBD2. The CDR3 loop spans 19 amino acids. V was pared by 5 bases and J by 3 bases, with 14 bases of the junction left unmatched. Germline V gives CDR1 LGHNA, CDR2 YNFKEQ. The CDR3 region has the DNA TGTGCCAGCAGCTCCGGGGGACTAGCGGGAGGACTTAGCTTCTACGAGCAGTACTTC. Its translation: CASSSGGLAGGLSFYEQYF.

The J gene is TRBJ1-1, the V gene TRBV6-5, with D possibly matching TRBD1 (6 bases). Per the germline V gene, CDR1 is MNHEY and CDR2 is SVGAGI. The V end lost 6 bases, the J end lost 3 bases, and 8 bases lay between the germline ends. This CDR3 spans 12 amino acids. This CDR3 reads CASRQGYTEAFF. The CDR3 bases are TGTGCCAGCAGACAGGGCTACACTGAAGCTTTCTTT.

The CDR3 is CASSGSWTGSGSDGYTF. Written as DNA, the CDR3 is TGTGCCAGCAGCGGTTCCTGGACAGGGTCAGGTAGTGATGGCTACACCTTC. The V gene is TRBV9, the J gene TRBJ1-2; the match to TRBD1 covers 8 bases. This CDR3 comprises 17 residues. Germline-derived CDR1 and CDR2 are SGDLS and YYNGEE. After removal of 3 bases from V and 6 bases from J, the junction contained 16 bases not matched to a gene. Full variable domain (outside the CDR3, taken from reference TRBV9 and TRBJ1-2): DSGVTQTPKHLITATGQRVTLRCSPRSGDLSVYWYQQSLDQGLQFLIQYYNGEERAKGNILERFSAQQFPDLHSELNLSSLELGDSALYFCASSGSWTGSGSDGYTFGSGTRLTVV.

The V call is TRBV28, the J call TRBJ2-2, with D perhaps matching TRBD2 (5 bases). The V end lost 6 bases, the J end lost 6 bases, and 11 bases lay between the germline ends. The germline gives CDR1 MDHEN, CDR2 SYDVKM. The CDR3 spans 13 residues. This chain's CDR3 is CASRGNGAGELFF. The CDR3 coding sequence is TGTGCCAGCAGAGGTAACGGGGCCGGGGAGCTGTTTTTT.

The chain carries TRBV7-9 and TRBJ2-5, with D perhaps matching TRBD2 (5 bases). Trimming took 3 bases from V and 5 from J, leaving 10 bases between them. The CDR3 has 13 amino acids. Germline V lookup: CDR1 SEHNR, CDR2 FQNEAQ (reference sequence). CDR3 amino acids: CASSFLARETQYF. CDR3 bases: TGTGCCAGCAGCTTCCTAGCCAGGGAGACCCAGTACTTC.

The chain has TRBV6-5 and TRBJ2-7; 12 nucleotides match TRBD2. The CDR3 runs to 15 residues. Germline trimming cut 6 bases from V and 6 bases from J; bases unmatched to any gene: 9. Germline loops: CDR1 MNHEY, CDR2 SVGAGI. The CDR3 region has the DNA TGTGCCAGCAGGAAGACTAGCGGGAGTATTCTCGAGCAGTACTTC. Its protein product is CASRKTSGSILEQYF.

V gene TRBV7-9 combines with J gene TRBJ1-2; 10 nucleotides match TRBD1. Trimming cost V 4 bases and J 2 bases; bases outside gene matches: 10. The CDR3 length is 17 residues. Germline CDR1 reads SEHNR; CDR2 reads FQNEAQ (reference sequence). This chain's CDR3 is CASSSSTGGIKNYGYTF. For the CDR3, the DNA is TGTGCCAGCAGCTCTTCGACAGGGGGCATCAAGAACTATGGCTACACCTTC. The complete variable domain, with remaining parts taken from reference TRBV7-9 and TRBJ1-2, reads DTGVSQNPRHKITKRGQNVTFRCDPISEHNRLYWYRQTLGQGPEFLTYFQNEAQLEKSRLLSDRFSAERPKGSFSTLEIQRTEQGDSAMYLCASSSSTGGIKNYGYTFGSGTRLTVV.

The CDR3 nucleotides read TGTGCCAGCAGTGATAGGCGGGAGGGCCGTCGGGAGCTGTTTTTT. It is translated as CASSDRREGRRELFF. The chain couples TRBV2 to TRBJ2-2, with 9 nucleotides matching TRBD2. The CDR3 has 15 amino acids. V was pared by 3 bases and J by 9 bases, with 8 bases of the junction left unmatched. Per the germline V gene, CDR1 is SNHLY and CDR2 is FYNNEI.

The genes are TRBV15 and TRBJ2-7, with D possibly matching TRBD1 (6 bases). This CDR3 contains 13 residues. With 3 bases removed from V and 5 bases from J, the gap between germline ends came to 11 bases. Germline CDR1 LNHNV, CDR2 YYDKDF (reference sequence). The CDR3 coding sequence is TGTGCCACCAGCAGCCGGACAGCGAACGAGCAGTACTTC. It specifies CATSSRTANEQYF.

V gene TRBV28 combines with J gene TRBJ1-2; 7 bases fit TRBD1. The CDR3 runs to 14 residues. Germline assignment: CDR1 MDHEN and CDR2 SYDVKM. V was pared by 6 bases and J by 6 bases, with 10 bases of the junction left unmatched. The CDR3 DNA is TGTGCCAGCAGCGAAACGACAGGGCAGCATGGCTACACCTTC. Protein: CASSETTGQHGYTF.

The CDR3 is CASSQGVTPHSGNTIYF. The DNA of the CDR3 is TGCGCCAGCAGCCAAGGAGTCACTCCTCACTCTGGAAACACCATATATTTT. The V gene is TRBV4-1, the J gene TRBJ1-3; no reliable D call. This CDR3 region has 17 residues. Trimming took 1 base from V and 0 from J, leaving 13 bases between them. Germline CDR1 and CDR2: MGHRA and YSYEKL.

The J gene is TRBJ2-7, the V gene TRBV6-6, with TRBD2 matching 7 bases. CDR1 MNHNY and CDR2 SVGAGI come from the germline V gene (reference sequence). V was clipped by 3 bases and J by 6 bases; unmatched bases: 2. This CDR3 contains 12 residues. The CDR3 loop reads CASSYGGVEQYF. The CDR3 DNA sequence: TGTGCCAGCAGTTATGGGGGGGTCGAGCAGTACTTC.

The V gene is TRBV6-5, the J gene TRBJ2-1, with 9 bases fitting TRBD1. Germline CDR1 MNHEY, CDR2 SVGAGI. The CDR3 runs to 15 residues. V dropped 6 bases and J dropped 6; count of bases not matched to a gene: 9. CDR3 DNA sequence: TGTGCCAGCAGGGGGGGACAGGGAATCCCCAATGAGCAGTTCTTC. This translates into CASRGGQGIPNEQFF.